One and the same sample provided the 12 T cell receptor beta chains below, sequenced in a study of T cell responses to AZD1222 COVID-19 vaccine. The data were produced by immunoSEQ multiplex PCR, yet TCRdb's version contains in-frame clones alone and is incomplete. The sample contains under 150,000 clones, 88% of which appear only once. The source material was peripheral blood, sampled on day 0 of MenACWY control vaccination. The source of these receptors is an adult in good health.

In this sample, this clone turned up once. The CDR3: CASSDRLGSPLHF. In nucleotides, the CDR3 is TGTGCCAGCAGTGACCGGTTGGGGTCACCCCTCCACTTT. The J gene is TRBJ1-6, the V gene TRBV6-4; no clear D gene. This CDR3 contains 13 residues. Germline V gives CDR1 MRHNA, CDR2 SNTAGT. V dropped 2 bases and J dropped 10 bases, with 9 bases sitting between them.

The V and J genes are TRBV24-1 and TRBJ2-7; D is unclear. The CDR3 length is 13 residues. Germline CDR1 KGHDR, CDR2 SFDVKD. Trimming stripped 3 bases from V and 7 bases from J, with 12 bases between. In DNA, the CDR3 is TGTGCCACCAGTGATCTGTATAAGAGGGAGCAGTACTTC. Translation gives CATSDLYKREQYF.

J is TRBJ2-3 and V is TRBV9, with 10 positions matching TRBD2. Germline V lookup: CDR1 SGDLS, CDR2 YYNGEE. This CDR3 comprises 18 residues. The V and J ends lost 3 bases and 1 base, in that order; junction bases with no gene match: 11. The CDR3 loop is CASSAPRLAGLGTDTQYF. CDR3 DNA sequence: TGTGCCAGCAGCGCCCCTCGACTAGCGGGCCTGGGCACAGATACGCAGTATTTT.

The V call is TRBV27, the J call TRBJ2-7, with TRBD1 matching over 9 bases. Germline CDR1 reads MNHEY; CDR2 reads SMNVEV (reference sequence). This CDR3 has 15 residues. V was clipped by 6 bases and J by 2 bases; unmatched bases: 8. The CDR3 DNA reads TGTGCCAGCAGGAGCTGGGACAGGGAGGCCTACGAGCAGTACTTC. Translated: CASRSWDREAYEQYF.

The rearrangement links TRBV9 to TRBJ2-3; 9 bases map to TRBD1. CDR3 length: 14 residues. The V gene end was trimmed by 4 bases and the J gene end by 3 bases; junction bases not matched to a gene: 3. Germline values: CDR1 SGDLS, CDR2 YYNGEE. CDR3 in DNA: TGTGCCAGCAGCCGGGGACAGGGAACAGATACGCAGTATTTT. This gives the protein CASSRGQGTDTQYF.

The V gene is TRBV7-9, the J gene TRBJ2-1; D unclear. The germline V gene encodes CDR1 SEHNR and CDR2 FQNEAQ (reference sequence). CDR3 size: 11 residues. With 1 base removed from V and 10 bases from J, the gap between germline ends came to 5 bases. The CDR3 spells CASSLGREQFF. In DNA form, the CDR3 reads TGTGCCAGCAGCTTAGGGCGCGAGCAGTTCTTC.

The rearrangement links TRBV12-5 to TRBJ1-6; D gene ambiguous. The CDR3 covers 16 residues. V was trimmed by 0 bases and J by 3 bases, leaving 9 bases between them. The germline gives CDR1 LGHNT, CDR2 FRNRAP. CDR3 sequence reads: CASGLVLRDYNSPLHF. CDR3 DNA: TGTGCTAGTGGTTTGGTACTGAGAGACTATAATTCACCCCTCCACTTT.

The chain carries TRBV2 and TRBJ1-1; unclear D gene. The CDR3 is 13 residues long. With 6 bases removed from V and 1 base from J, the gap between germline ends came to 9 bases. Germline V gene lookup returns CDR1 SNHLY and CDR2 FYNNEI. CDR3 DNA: TGTGCCAGCAGCGCGGTGAGGAACACTGAAGCTTTCTTT. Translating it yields CASSAVRNTEAFF.

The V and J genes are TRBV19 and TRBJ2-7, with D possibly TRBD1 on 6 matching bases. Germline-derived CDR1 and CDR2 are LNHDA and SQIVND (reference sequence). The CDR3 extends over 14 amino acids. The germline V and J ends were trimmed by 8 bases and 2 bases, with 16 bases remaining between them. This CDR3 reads CASGLDSDTYEQYF. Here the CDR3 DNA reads TGTGCCAGTGGACTGGACAGCGATACCTACGAGCAGTACTTC.

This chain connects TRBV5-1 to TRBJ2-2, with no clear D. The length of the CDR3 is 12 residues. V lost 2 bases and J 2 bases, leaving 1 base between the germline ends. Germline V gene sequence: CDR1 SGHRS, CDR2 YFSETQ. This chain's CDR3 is CASSFNTGELFF. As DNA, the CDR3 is TGCGCCAGCAGCTTTAACACCGGGGAGCTGTTTTTT.

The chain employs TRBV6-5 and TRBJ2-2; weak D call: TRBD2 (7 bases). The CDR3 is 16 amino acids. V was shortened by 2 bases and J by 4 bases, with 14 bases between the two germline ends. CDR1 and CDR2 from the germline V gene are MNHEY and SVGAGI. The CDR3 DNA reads TGTGCCAGCAGTTACGTGGGGGGGCATGGCACCGGGGAGCTGTTTTTT. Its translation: CASSYVGGHGTGELFF.

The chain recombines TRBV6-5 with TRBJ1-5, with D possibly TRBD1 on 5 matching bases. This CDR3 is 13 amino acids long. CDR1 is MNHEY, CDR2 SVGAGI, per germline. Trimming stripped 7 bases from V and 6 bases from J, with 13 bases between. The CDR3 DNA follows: TGTGCCAGCACCACGGGAGGGACTCAGCCCCAGCATTTT. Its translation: CASTTGGTQPQHF.